The sample holds a few counts of the clone carrying this T cell receptor (beta chain). Its cognate antigen is unknown. TCRdb's copy holds only in-frame clones and misses some; the assay was immunoSEQ multiplex PCR. The sample gives 150,000 to 200,000 clones, roughly 77% of which show up once; 1% to 1.5% is in the top ten. The sample comes from a study of cytomegalovirus exposure and HLA in healthy donors. Whole-study results and caveats: A later analysis found first-cohort TCR clusters tended to co-occur in the approximately 110 validation repertoires.

Germline values: CDR1 SNHLY, CDR2 FYNNEI. The CDR3 contains 14 residues. J was trimmed by 2 bases and V by 6 bases; bases with no gene match: 4. The V call is TRBV2, the J call TRBJ1-5; 7 bases align to TRBD1. The TCR sequence derives from a woman aged 25 to 39 in good health and CMV-seronegative. Sequenced sample: PBMCs. The CDR3 nucleotides are TGTGCCAGCAGAGGGGGCACGGGCAATCAGCCCCAGCATTTT. Its protein is CASRGGTGNQPQHF.